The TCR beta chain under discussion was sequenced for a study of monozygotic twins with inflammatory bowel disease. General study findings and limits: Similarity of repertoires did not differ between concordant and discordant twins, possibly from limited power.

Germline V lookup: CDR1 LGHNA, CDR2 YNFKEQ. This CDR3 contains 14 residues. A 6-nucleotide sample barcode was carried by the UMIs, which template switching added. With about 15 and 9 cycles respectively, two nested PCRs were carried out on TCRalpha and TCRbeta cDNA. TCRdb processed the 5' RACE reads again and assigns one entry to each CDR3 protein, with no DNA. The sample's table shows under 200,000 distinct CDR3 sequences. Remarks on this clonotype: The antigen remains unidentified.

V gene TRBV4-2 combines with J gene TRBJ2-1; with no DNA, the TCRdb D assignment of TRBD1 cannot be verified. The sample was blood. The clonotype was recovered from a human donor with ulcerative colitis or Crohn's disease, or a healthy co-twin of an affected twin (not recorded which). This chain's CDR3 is CASSHRAGENEQFF.